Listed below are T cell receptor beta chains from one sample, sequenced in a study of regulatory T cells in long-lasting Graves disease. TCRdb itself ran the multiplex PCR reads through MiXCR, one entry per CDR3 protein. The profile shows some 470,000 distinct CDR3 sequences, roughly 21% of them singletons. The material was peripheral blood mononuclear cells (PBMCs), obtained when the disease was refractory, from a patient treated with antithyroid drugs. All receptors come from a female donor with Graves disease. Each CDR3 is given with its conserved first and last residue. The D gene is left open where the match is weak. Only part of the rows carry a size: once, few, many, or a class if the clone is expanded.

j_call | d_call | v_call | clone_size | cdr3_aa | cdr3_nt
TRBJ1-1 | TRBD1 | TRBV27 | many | CASRLQGRNTEAFF | TGTGCCAGCAGGTTACAGGGGCGGAACACTGAAGCTTTCTTT
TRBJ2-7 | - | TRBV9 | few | CASSVGTHSYEQYF | TGTGCCAGCAGCGTAGGTACCCACTCCTACGAGCAGTACTTC
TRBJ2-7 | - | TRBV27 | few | CASGVLVNEQYF | TGTGCCAGCGGAGTCCTAGTCAACGAGCAGTACTTC
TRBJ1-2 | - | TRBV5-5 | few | CASRFGHRQARHYGYTF | TGTGCCAGCAGATTTGGGCATAGACAGGCCCGTCACTATGGCTACACCTTC
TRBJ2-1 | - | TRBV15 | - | CATSRGGRGPYNEQFF | TGTGCCACCAGCAGAGGAGGACGCGGTCCGTACAATGAGCAGTTCTTC
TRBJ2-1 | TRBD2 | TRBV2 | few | CASSQTSGSSYNEQFF | TGTGCCAGCAGTCAGACTAGCGGAAGCTCCTACAATGAGCAGTTCTTC
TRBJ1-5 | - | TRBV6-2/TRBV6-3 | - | CASSYSGQGPQHF | -
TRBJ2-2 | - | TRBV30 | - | CAWSALVRGGELFF | TGTGCCTGGAGTGCTCTAGTGAGGGGCGGGGAGCTGTTTTTT
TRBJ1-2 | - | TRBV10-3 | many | CAISEDSYGYTF | TGTGCCATCAGTGAAGACAGCTATGGCTACACCTTC
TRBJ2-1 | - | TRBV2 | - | CASSTTFPQGSSYNEQFF | TGTGCCAGCAGTACAACATTCCCACAGGGTAGCTCCTACAATGAGCAGTTCTTC
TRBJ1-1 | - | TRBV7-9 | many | CASSLGANEAFF | TGTGCCAGCAGCTTAGGTGCAAACGAGGCTTTCTTT
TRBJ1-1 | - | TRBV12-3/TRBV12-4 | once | CASKPSGGGGAFF | TGTGCCAGCAAACCATCGGGGGGGGGTGGGGCTTTCTTT
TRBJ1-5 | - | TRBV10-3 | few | CAISRDGGLNSNQPQHF | TGTGCCATCAGTCGAGACGGGGGACTAAATAGCAATCAGCCCCAGCATTTT
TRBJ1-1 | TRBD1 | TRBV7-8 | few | CASSLRSQDRATEAFF | TGTGCCAGCAGCTTACGATCCCAGGACAGGGCCACTGAAGCTTTCTTT
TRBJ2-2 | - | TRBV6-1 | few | CASRSPVGSNTGELFF | TGTGCCAGCAGATCCCCGGTCGGGTCGAACACCGGGGAGCTGTTTTTT
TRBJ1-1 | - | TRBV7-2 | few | CASSLSVGGNTEAFF | TGTGCCAGCAGCTTATCAGTGGGGGGGAACACTGAAGCTTTCTTT
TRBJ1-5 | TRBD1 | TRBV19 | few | CASSIMDRGENQPQHF | TGTGCCAGTAGTATAATGGACAGGGGTGAAAATCAGCCCCAGCATTTT
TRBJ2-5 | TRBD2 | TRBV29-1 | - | CSVGGLAANQETQYF | TGCAGCGTTGGTGGACTAGCGGCCAACCAAGAGACCCAGTACTTC
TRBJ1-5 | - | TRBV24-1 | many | CATSDLYRNQPQHF | TGTGCCACCAGTGACCTCTATCGCAATCAGCCCCAGCATTTT
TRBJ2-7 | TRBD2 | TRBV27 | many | CASSPLGAGGDEQYF | TGTGCCAGCAGTCCCCTGGGAGCGGGAGGTGACGAGCAGTACTTC
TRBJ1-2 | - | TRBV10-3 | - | CAISGTSANYGYTF | TGTGCCATCAGTGGAACATCCGCTAACTATGGCTACACCTTC
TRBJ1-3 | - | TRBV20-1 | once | CSARVVGNTIYF | TGCAGTGCTAGAGTGGTAGGAAACACCATATATTTT
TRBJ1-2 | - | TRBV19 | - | CASRTSGRGYTF | TGTGCCAGTAGAACGTCAGGGAGAGGCTACACCTTC